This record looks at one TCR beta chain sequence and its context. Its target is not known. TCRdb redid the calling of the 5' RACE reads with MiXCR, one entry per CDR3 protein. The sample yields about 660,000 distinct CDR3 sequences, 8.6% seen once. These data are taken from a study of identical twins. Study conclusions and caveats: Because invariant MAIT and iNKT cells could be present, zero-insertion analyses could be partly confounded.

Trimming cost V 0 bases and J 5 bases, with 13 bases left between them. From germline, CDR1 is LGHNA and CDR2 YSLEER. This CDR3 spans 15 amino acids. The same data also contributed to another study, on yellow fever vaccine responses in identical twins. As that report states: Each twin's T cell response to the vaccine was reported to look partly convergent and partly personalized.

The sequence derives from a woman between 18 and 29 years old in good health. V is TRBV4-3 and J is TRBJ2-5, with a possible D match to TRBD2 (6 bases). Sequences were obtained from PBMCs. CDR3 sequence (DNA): TGCGCCAGCAGCCAAGAGCCGCGGGGACGCGAGACCCAGTACTTC. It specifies CASSQEPRGRETQYF.